The 30 T cell receptor beta chains presented below share a single source sample, sequenced in a study of blood T cells in healthy people across ages (dated by TCRdb to the mid-2010s). Libraries were constructed by 5' RACE. Sequenced using an Illumina HiSeq 2500. A second roughly 7 to 11 cycle PCR used a sample-barcoded 5' primer and a J-beta primer mix. Through fastp at Q25 and MiXCR, TCRdb rebuilt clones from the public reads, retaining in-frame beta chains. Identical CDR3 proteins give one entry, which carries the most common genes and DNA. For this sample there are about 1 million distinct CDR3 sequences; around 45% appear just once. The ten largest account for approximately 17% of the sample. Sequencing used blood. The receptors shown here come from a woman aged 60 to 75 in good health.

The V and J genes are TRBV10-3 and TRBJ2-1; TRBD2 agrees at 12 bases. The V segment lost 6 bases and the J segment 6 bases; nucleotides outside the gene matches: 6. Germline CDR1 ENHRY, CDR2 SYGVKD. The CDR3 runs 15 residues. The CDR3 loop is CAISLTSGRVNEQFF. The CDR3 coding sequence is TGTGCCATCAGCCTGACTAGCGGGAGAGTCAATGAGCAGTTCTTC.

This clonotype was observed many times. This chain joins TRBV7-9 and TRBJ2-7; TRBD2 aligns across 8 bases. Germline-derived CDR1 and CDR2 are SEHNR and FQNEAQ (reference sequence). Germline trimming cut 5 bases from V and 3 bases from J; bases unmatched to any gene: 6. CDR3 length equals 14 residues. The CDR3 here is CASSPVAGGYEQYF. CDR3 bases: TGTGCCAGCAGCCCAGTGGCGGGGGGCTACGAGCAGTACTTC.

The chain has TRBV9 and TRBJ2-5; tentative D call: TRBD1 (5 bases). The V end lost 4 bases, the J end lost 1 base, and 11 bases lay between the germline ends. CDR1 is SGDLS, CDR2 YYNGEE, per germline. The CDR3 length is 14 residues. The CDR3 loop reads CASSPMQGQETQYF. CDR3 coding DNA: TGTGCCAGCAGCCCAATGCAGGGCCAAGAGACCCAGTACTTC.

This clonotype was picked up many times. CDR3: CASRTHAGDGGNEQYF. The CDR3 nucleotides read TGTGCCAGCAGAACGCACGCCGGGGACGGGGGGAACGAGCAGTACTTC. The chain links TRBV4-2 to TRBJ2-7; 7 bases are shared with TRBD2. This CDR3 spans 16 amino acids. Germline values: CDR1 LGHNA, CDR2 YNFKEQ. The J segment lost 5 bases and the V segment lost 6 bases, leaving 16 bases of the junction unmatched.

This sequence joins TRBV9 and TRBJ1-2; the D gene is possibly TRBD1 (5 bases). Germline V gene data show CDR1 as SGDLS and CDR2 as YYNGEE. CDR3 length: 13 amino acids. Deletions cut 3 bases from V and 3 bases from J, with 9 bases between. The CDR3 reads CASSGGVDYGYTF. In DNA form, the CDR3 reads TGTGCCAGCAGCGGAGGGGTAGACTATGGCTACACCTTC. The full variable domain, completed using reference TRBV9 and TRBJ1-2, is DSGVTQTPKHLITATGQRVTLRCSPRSGDLSVYWYQQSLDQGLQFLIQYYNGEERAKGNILERFSAQQFPDLHSELNLSSLELGDSALYFCASSGGVDYGYTFGSGTRLTVV.

This chain links TRBV19 with TRBJ2-1; maybe TRBD2 (5 bases). The CDR3 runs to 15 residues. Looked up from germline, CDR1 is LNHDA and CDR2 is SQIVND (reference sequence). Trimming took off 3 bases at V and 5 bases at J, with 14 bases between the two ends. The CDR3 region has the DNA TGTGCCAGTAGTATCGGTGGGAGTTCCCACAATGAGCAGTTCTTC. It is translated as CASSIGGSSHNEQFF.

With regard to this clonotype: A clone one base away is much larger, so this may be a read error. The genes are TRBV12-3 or TRBV12-4 and TRBJ2-3, with 14 bases matching TRBD2. V lost 7 bases and J lost 3; bases outside the gene matches: 9. The CDR3 is 17 amino acids. This chain's CDR3 is CASTTSGRGGGTDTQYF. For the CDR3, the DNA is TGTGCCAGCACGACTAGCGGGAGGGGAGGAGGTACAGATACGCAGTATTTT.

Concerning this clonotype: A much larger clone lies one base from this, so it may be a read error. The chain couples TRBV11-2 to TRBJ2-7; no reliable D call. The V and J ends lost 5 bases and 0 bases respectively, with 17 bases between them. CDR1 SGHAT and CDR2 FQNNGV come from the germline V gene. The CDR3 length is 16 residues. The CDR3 nucleotides read TGTGCCAGCAGCCCAACTCGGGTGAGGCACTCCTACGAGCAGTACTTC. It codes for CASSPTRVRHSYEQYF.

This clonotype was seen a handful of times. The rearrangement uses TRBV5-1 and TRBJ1-5; 8 nucleotides line up with TRBD1. Germline CDR1 and CDR2: SGHRS and YFSETQ. This CDR3 has 15 amino acids. Trimming removed 0 bases from V and 5 bases from J; junction bases left unmatched: 4. This CDR3 is CASSLGTGSHQPQHF. The CDR3 DNA reads TGCGCCAGCAGCTTGGGGACAGGGTCGCATCAGCCCCAGCATTTT.

This clonotype was observed a few times. This chain links TRBV3-1 with TRBJ2-7, with D perhaps matching TRBD1 (5 bases). Between the trimmed V and J ends, which lost 3 bases and 2 bases, there was a span of 11 bases. The CDR3 is 14 amino acids. Germline V gives CDR1 LGHDT, CDR2 YNNKEL (reference sequence). CDR3 sequence: CASSQGQVPYEQYF. The CDR3 DNA reads as TGTGCCAGCAGCCAGGGGCAGGTCCCCTACGAGCAGTACTTC.

This clonotype was seen at least ten times. The junction differs from germline at one of its ends, possibly a read error. The V gene is TRBV3-1, the J gene TRBJ2-7, with TRBD2 matching over 13 bases. This CDR3 contains 16 residues. CDR1 LGHDT and CDR2 YNNKEL come from the germline V gene (reference sequence). CDR3 DNA: TGCGCCAGCAGCCCCGGACTAGCGGGAGCATCCTACGAGCAGTACTTC. Translating it yields CASSPGLAGASYEQYF.

In its sample, this clonotype was seen a few times. V usage is TRBV20-1 and J usage is TRBJ1-2; the D gene is possibly TRBD1 (6 bases). Between the trimmed V and J ends, which lost 0 bases and 8 bases, there was a span of 16 bases. The CDR3 runs to 14 residues. CDR1 is DFQATT, CDR2 SNEGSKA, per germline (reference sequence). The CDR3 reads CSARDVQGIYGYTF. CDR3 bases: TGCAGTGCTAGAGATGTGCAGGGGATCTACGGCTACACCTTC.

The CDR3 here is CASSVGEGVKETQYF. The DNA of the CDR3 is TGTGCCAGCAGCGTAGGGGAGGGGGTAAAAGAGACCCAGTACTTC. J is TRBJ2-5 and V is TRBV9, with a possible D match to TRBD2 (7 bases). Deletions cut 0 bases from V and 3 bases from J, with 12 bases between. Germline CDR1 SGDLS, CDR2 YYNGEE. The CDR3 sequence is 15 residues long.

The genes are TRBV5-4 and TRBJ2-1; D call uncertain. Germline lookup yields CDR1 SGHNT and CDR2 YYREEE (reference sequence). The V gene lost 0 bases and the J gene lost 3 bases, with 7 bases spanning the gap. The CDR3 sequence is 14 residues long. CDR3: CASSLEKSYNEQFF. The CDR3 DNA follows: TGTGCCAGCAGCTTGGAGAAGAGCTACAATGAGCAGTTCTTC.

Only a few counts were recorded for this clonotype. The chain combines TRBV6-5 with TRBJ2-7, with 7 bases aligning to TRBD2. The V and J ends lost 6 bases and 9 bases, in that order; junction bases with no gene match: 8. There are 12 residues in the CDR3. In germline, CDR1 is MNHEY, CDR2 SVGAGI. CDR3 bases: TGTGCCAGCAGCCTAAATGGGGGGGGGCAGTACTTC. This codes for CASSLNGGGQYF.

About this clonotype itself: This sequence may be a read error, since a much larger clone differs from it by one base. V and J are TRBV25-1 and TRBJ1-2; 8 bases fit TRBD1. The CDR3 extends over 14 amino acids. CDR1 and CDR2 from the germline V gene are MGHDK and SYGVNS. CDR3 amino acids: CAGSPDRGEGGYTF. CDR3 bases: TGTGCCGGCAGTCCAGACAGGGGAGAGGGTGGCTACACCTTC.

V usage is TRBV29-1 and J usage is TRBJ2-3; 10 bases are a match to TRBD2. Trimming cost V 7 bases and J 3 bases; bases outside gene matches: 10. This CDR3 has 15 residues. Germline V gives CDR1 SQVTM, CDR2 ANQGSEA. Written as DNA, the CDR3 is TGCAGCGCCGCGCTAGCGGGAGAGGTAACAGATACGCAGTATTTT. It codes for CSAALAGEVTDTQYF.

This rearrangement joins TRBV19 to TRBJ2-1; D is unresolved. V lost 0 bases to trimming and J lost 2 bases, with 14 bases between them. The CDR3 covers 17 residues. The germline gives CDR1 LNHDA, CDR2 SQIVND (reference sequence). The CDR3 protein is CASSIDPHRNTYNEQFF. The CDR3 DNA sequence: TGTGCCAGTAGTATAGATCCCCACCGGAATACCTACAATGAGCAGTTCTTC.

Here the CDR3 reads CASSHTGRNTEAFF. CDR3 nucleotide sequence: TGTGCCAGCAGCCACACAGGCCGGAACACTGAAGCTTTCTTT. This chain joins TRBV14 and TRBJ1-1, with a possible D match to TRBD1 (5 bases). The CDR3 is made up of 14 amino acids. V lost 3 bases to trimming and J lost 1 base, with 9 bases between them. Germline-derived CDR1 and CDR2 are SGHDN and FVKESK.

In its sample, this clonotype was seen a few times. The V gene is TRBV20-1, the J gene TRBJ2-1; D perhaps matches TRBD2 (6 bases). V lost 0 bases and J lost 8, with 17 bases in between. The CDR3 is made up of 15 amino acids. Germline V gene lookup returns CDR1 DFQATT and CDR2 SNEGSKA (reference sequence). Here the CDR3 reads CSARDSLAGGDEQFF. The CDR3 region has the DNA TGCAGTGCTAGAGATAGTCTAGCCGGGGGAGATGAGCAGTTCTTC.

The V gene is TRBV12-3 or TRBV12-4, the J gene TRBJ2-7; 7 bases align to TRBD2. With 5 bases clipped from V and 5 bases from J, the junction kept 12 bases outside the gene matches. The CDR3 totals 15 residues. This chain's CDR3 is CASSLGLGRSHEQYF. The CDR3 nucleotides read TGTGCCAGCAGTCTCGGACTAGGGAGGTCCCACGAGCAGTACTTC.

The genes are TRBV13 and TRBJ2-7, with D possibly being TRBD2 (5 bases). The CDR3 spans 16 residues. Germline V lookup: CDR1 PRHDT, CDR2 FYEKMQ (reference sequence). V was shortened by 5 bases and J by 4 bases, with 21 bases between the two germline ends. In nucleotides, the CDR3 is TGTGCCAGCAGCGGAGGATCTGCCGGACCCAAGTACGAGCAGTACTTC. Translating it yields CASSGGSAGPKYEQYF.

Many counts were recorded for this clonotype. The V gene is TRBV2, the J gene TRBJ2-3, with D unresolved. Germline lookup yields CDR1 SNHLY and CDR2 FYNNEI. The CDR3 sequence is 13 residues long. V lost 1 base, J lost 1 base, and 3 bases lay in between. CDR3 in amino acids: CASSEVGTDTQYF. The CDR3 DNA reads as TGTGCCAGCAGTGAAGTAGGCACAGATACGCAGTATTTT. The full variable domain, its missing parts supplied by reference TRBV2 and TRBJ2-3, is EPEVTQTPSHQVTQMGQEVILRCVPISNHLYFYWYRQILGQKVEFLVSFYNNEISEKSEIFDDQFSVERPDGSNFTLKIRSTKLEDSAMYFCASSEVGTDTQYFGPGTRLTVL.

V usage is TRBV12-5 and J usage is TRBJ2-1; D could derive from TRBD1 or TRBD2 (5 bases each). Between the trimmed V and J ends, which lost 1 base and 2 bases, there was a span of 12 bases. Looked up from germline, CDR1 is LGHNT and CDR2 is FRNRAP. The CDR3 covers 16 residues. As DNA, the CDR3 is TGTGCTAGTGGTTTGGGGGGGTTAAGCCCCTACAATGAGCAGTTCTTC. Residues: CASGLGGLSPYNEQFF.

V and J are TRBV24-1 and TRBJ2-1, with 8 bases that match TRBD2. This CDR3 is built from 15 residues. The V gene's germline CDR1 is KGHDR and CDR2 SFDVKD. Trimming cost V 3 bases and J 7 bases; bases outside gene matches: 7. This CDR3 is CATSDPRGGGNEQFF. DNA of the CDR3: TGTGCCACCAGTGATCCCCGGGGGGGTGGAAATGAGCAGTTCTTC.

V is TRBV5-6 and J is TRBJ2-5; TRBD1 matches at 7 bases. CDR1 and CDR2 from the germline V gene are SGHDT and YYEEEE. The CDR3 has 14 amino acids. Trimming took 3 bases from V and 1 from J; bases not matched to a gene: 3. In DNA form, the CDR3 reads TGTGCCAGCAGCTCGGGACAGCCCCAAGAGACCCAGTACTTC. Translated, it gives CASSSGQPQETQYF. Drawing the rest from reference TRBV5-6 and TRBJ2-5, the complete variable domain is DAGVTQSPTHLIKTRGQQVTLRCSPKSGHDTVSWYQQALGQGPQFIFQYYEEEERQRGNFPDRFSGHQFPNYSSELNVNALLLGDSALYLCASSSGQPQETQYFGPGTRLLVL.

This chain connects TRBV3-1 to TRBJ2-7; possible D gene TRBD2, 5 bases. V gave up 4 bases and J gave up 4 bases, with 11 bases separating them. Germline V lookup: CDR1 LGHDT, CDR2 YNNKEL (reference sequence). The CDR3 loop spans 13 amino acids. CDR3 in amino acids: CASSRGIGYEQYF. As DNA, the CDR3 is TGTGCCAGCAGCCGAGGGATCGGGTACGAGCAGTACTTC.

The chain joins TRBV12-5 to TRBJ2-5, with D uncertain. Near its end, the DNA agrees better with TRBJ2-7, so the J call may be wrong. The germline V gene encodes CDR1 LGHNT and CDR2 FRNRAP. The CDR3 is made up of 11 amino acids. CDR3 sequence (DNA): TGTGCTAGTGTCTTGACCTACGAGCAGTACTTC. Translated: CASVLTYEQYF.

CDR3 sequence: CASSTNRGLGNQPQHF. CDR3 sequence (DNA): TGTGCCAGCAGCACTAACAGGGGGCTTGGCAATCAGCCCCAGCATTTT. This rearrangement joins TRBV7-8 to TRBJ1-5, with 9 positions matching TRBD1. This CDR3 comprises 16 residues. Unmatched junction bases numbered 7, after V lost 5 bases and J lost 2 bases. The germline CDR1 and CDR2 sequences are SGHVS and FQNEAQ.

Comment on this clonotype: A much more abundant neighbour one base away suggests this may be a read error. This rearrangement joins TRBV28 to TRBJ2-7, with TRBD1 matching 7 bases. Unmatched junction bases numbered 4, after V lost 5 bases and J lost 3 bases. Germline V gene data show CDR1 as MDHEN and CDR2 as SYDVKM. The CDR3 runs to 13 residues. The CDR3 spells CASSVQGVYEQYF. The CDR3 DNA sequence: TGTGCCAGCAGTGTCCAGGGGGTCTACGAGCAGTACTTC.